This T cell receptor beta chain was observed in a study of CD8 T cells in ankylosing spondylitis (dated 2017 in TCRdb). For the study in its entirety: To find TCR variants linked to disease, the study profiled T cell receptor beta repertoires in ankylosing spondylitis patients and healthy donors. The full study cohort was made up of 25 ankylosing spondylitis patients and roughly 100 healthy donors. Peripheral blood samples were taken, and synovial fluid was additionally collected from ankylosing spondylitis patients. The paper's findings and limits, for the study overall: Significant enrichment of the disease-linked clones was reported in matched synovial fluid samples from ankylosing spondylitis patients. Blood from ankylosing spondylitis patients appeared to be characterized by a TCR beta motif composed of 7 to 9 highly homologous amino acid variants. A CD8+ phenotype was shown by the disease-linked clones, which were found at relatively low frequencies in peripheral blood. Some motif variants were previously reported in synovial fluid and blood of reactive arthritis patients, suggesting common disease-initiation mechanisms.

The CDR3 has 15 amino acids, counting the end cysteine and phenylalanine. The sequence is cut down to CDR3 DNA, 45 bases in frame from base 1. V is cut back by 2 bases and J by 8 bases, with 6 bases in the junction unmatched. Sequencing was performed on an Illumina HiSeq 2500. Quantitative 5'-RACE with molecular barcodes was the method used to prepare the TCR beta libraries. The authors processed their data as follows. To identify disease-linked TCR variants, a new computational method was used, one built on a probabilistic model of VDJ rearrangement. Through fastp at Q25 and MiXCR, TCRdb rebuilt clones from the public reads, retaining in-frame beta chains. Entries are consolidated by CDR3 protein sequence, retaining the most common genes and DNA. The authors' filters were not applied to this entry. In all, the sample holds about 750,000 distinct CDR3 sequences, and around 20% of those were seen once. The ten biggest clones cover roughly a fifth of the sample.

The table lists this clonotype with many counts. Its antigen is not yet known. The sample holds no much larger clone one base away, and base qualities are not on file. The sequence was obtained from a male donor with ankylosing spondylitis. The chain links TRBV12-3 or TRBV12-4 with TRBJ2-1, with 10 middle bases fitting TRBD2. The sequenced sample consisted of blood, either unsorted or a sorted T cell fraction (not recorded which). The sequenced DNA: TGTGCCAGCAGTTTAACCCGCGGGACTAGCGATGAGCAGTTCTTC. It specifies CASSLTRGTSDEQFF.